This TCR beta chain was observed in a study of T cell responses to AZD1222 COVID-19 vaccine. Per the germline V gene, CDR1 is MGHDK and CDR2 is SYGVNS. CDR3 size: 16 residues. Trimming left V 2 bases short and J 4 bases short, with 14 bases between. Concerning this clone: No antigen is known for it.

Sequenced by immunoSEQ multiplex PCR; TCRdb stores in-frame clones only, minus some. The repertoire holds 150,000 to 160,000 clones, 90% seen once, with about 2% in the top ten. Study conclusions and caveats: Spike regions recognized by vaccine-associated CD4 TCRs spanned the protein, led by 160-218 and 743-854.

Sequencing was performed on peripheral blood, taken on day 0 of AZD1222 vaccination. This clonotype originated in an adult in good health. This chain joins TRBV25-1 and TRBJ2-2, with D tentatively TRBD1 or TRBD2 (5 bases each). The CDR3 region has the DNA TGTGCCAGCAGTGAACCCGCCAGGGAGAGCACCGGGGAGCTGTTTTTT. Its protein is CASSEPARESTGELFF.